These 7 T cell receptor beta chains share one sample of origin, sequenced in a study of blood T cell repertoires in COVID-19 (dated by TCRdb to the early 2020s). The protocol used for the library was the immunoSEQ multiplex PCR assay. Drawn from immuneACCESS, this table holds only the in-frame rearrangements with V and J called that TCRdb kept. Clones are partly lost; checked studies trace under half to an unresolved V gene and leave the rest unexplained. This sample lists some 83,000 clones; about four fifths were detected once. Around 10% of the sample is taken by the ten largest. Sequenced input: peripheral blood. The receptors originated from a man in his forties or fifties with acute or convalescent COVID-19.

This chain's CDR3 is CASSGTGASTGELFF. In DNA, the CDR3 is TGTGCCAGCAGCGGGACAGGGGCTTCCACCGGGGAGCTGTTTTTT. The chain employs TRBV9 and TRBJ2-2, with 9 positions matching TRBD1. The CDR3 loop spans 15 amino acids. The germline V gene has CDR1 SGDLS and CDR2 YYNGEE. V lost 3 bases and J lost 4; bases outside the gene matches: 4.

The gene calls are TRBV5-4 and TRBJ2-1; D is possibly TRBD1 (6 bases). Looked up from germline, CDR1 is SGHNT and CDR2 is YYREEE (reference sequence). V lost 2 bases and J 3 bases, leaving 9 bases between the germline ends. The CDR3 covers 14 residues. The CDR3 nucleotides read TGTGCCAGCAGCTTCGGGACACACTACAATGAGCAGTTCTTC. Translated: CASSFGTHYNEQFF.

This clone was recorded only once. V and J are TRBV5-1 and TRBJ2-2; 7 bases are a match to TRBD2. CDR3 length: 15 amino acids. Germline V gives CDR1 SGHRS, CDR2 YFSETQ. Trimming cost V 3 bases and J 1 base; bases outside gene matches: 3. CDR3 protein: CASSSSGVNTGELFF. The CDR3 coding sequence is TGCGCCAGCAGCTCCAGCGGGGTGAACACCGGGGAGCTGTTTTTT.

V is TRBV11-2 and J is TRBJ2-7; weak D call: TRBD1 (5 bases). CDR1 and CDR2 from the germline V gene are SGHAT and FQNNGV. This CDR3 is 14 amino acids long. Deletions cut 2 bases from V and 2 bases from J, with 10 bases between. The CDR3 DNA sequence: TGTGCCAGCAGCTTATCGCCAGGGACCTACGAGCAGTACTTC. Its protein is CASSLSPGTYEQYF.

The chain uses TRBV5-6 and TRBJ1-1; unclear D gene. The CDR3 runs 13 residues. V was trimmed by 0 bases and J by 3 bases, leaving 6 bases between them. From germline, CDR1 is SGHDT and CDR2 YYEEEE. The CDR3, as DNA: TGTGCCAGCAGCTTGGGAGCGGACACTGAAGCTTTCTTT. Translating it yields CASSLGADTEAFF.

This clone was recorded only once. This chain connects TRBV5-6 to TRBJ1-5; TRBD1 might be the D (6 bases). Between the trimmed V and J ends, which lost 0 bases and 5 bases, there was a span of 9 bases. The CDR3 extends over 14 amino acids. In germline, CDR1 is SGHDT, CDR2 YYEEEE. The CDR3: CASSLVDSDQPQHF. CDR3 bases: TGTGCCAGCAGCTTGGTGGACAGTGATCAGCCCCAGCATTTT.

The V gene is TRBV10-1, the J gene TRBJ1-3; a weak D match, TRBD1 (5 bases). V was cut by 3 bases and J by 7 bases, with 10 bases left in between. Per germline, CDR1 WNHNN and CDR2 SYGVQD (reference sequence). The CDR3 extends over 13 amino acids. The CDR3 here is CASSEGRANTIYF. The CDR3, as DNA: TGCGCCAGCAGTGAAGGCAGGGCGAACACCATATATTTT.